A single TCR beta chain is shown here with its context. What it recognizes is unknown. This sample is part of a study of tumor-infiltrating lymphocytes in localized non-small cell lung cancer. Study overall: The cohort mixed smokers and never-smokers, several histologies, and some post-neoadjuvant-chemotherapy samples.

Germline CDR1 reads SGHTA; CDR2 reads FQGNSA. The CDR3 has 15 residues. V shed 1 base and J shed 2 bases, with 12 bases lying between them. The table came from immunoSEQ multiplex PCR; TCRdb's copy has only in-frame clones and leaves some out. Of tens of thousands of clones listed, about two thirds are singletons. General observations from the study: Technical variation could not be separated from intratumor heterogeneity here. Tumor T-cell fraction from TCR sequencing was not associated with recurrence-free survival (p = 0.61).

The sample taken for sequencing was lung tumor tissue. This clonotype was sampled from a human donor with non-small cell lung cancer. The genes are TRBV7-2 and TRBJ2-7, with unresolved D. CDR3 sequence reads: CASSLDTPPPYEQYF. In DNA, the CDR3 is TGTGCCAGCAGCTTAGATACCCCTCCGCCCTACGAGCAGTACTTC.